Reported below is one TCR beta chain. The record originates from a study of blood T cell repertoires in COVID-19. Study context: Acute and convalescent COVID-19 specimens originated in the United States, Italy and Spain.

The CDR3 is made up of 14 amino acids. Germline V gene lookup returns CDR1 MNHEY and CDR2 SVGAGI. V lost 7 bases, J lost 5 bases, and 15 bases lay in between. As originally analysed: Estimation of nucleated cell counts was performed using reference gene primer amplification. Produced via immunoSEQ multiplex PCR; TCRdb's table is partial and in-frame only. V and J calls and clone size come straight from that table; D and trimming were deduced from the DNA. In the table there are roughly 240,000 clones, around 83% of which are singletons. The J gene is TRBJ1-5, the V gene TRBV6-5; D gene uncertain. The TCR was taken from a man in his late teens or twenties with active or convalescent COVID-19. Sequencing used peripheral blood. In DNA, the CDR3 is TGTGCCAGCACGCACCCGTCGGGTTATCAGCCCCAGCATTTT. This gives the protein CASTHPSGYQPQHF.